One and the same sample provided the 15 T cell receptor beta chains below, sequenced in a study of T cells in Graves' hyperthyroidism and ophthalmopathy. The source material, RNA transcripts, was used to amplify TCR beta CDR3 regions. The HTBI primer set was used in a first-round RT-PCR of the TCR CDR3. A single record per CDR3 protein comes from TCRdb applying MiXCR to the multiplex PCR reads. The sample carries around 400,000 distinct CDR3 sequences, around 15% recorded once. The sample was blood. The receptor source for this set is a woman aged 55-69 years with Graves' ophthalmopathy.

This clonotype showed up just a few times. The chain carries TRBV5-1 and TRBJ2-5; TRBD2 matches 9 bases. Germline lookup yields CDR1 SGHRS and CDR2 YFSETQ. The CDR3 runs 15 residues. J gave up 5 bases and V 2 bases, and 7 bases lay outside the gene matches. The chain's CDR3 is CASSFIAGVSETQYF. CDR3 sequence (DNA): TGCGCCAGCAGCTTCATAGCGGGAGTGAGTGAGACCCAGTACTTC.

This clonotype was seen a few times. The V call is TRBV11-2, the J call TRBJ1-3; TRBD1 matches at 8 bases. The germline V gene encodes CDR1 SGHAT and CDR2 FQNNGV. This CDR3 has 14 residues. V was clipped by 4 bases and J by 6 bases; unmatched bases: 5. CDR3 residues: CASSSGQGENTIYF. The CDR3 bases are TGTGCCAGCAGCTCCGGACAGGGAGAAAACACCATATATTTT. Filled out from reference TRBV11-2 and TRBJ1-3, the complete variable domain reads EAGVAQSPRYKIIEKRQSVAFWCNPISGHATLYWYQQILGQGPKLLIQFQNNGVVDDSQLPKDRFSAERLKGVDSTLKIQPAKLEDSAVYLCASSSGQGENTIYFGEGSWLTVV.

The chain recombines TRBV12-3 or TRBV12-4 with TRBJ2-7, with 13 nucleotides matching TRBD2. This CDR3 has 15 amino acids. V lost 3 bases to trimming and J lost 4 bases; unmatched junction nucleotides: 3. The CDR3 reads CASSLSTSGGYEQYF. Written as DNA, the CDR3 is TGTGCCAGCAGTTTGTCGACTAGCGGGGGGTACGAGCAGTACTTC.

This clonotype was found a few times. The rearrangement links TRBV5-1 to TRBJ2-2, with D possibly TRBD1 on 6 matching bases. Between the trimmed V and J ends, which lost 4 bases and 5 bases, there was a span of 12 bases. Germline CDR1 SGHRS, CDR2 YFSETQ. CDR3 length: 14 residues. The CDR3 spells CASSLGQLTGELFF. CDR3 DNA: TGCGCCAGCAGCCTAGGACAGCTAACCGGGGAGCTGTTTTTT.

This clonotype was counted at least ten times. The rearrangement joins TRBV28 to TRBJ2-7, with 9 nucleotides matching TRBD1. Germline loops: CDR1 MDHEN, CDR2 SYDVKM. V lost 6 bases and J lost 4; bases outside the gene matches: 10. CDR3 size: 15 residues. This CDR3 is CASRPSGTGSYEQYF. CDR3 in DNA: TGTGCCAGCAGGCCCTCCGGGACAGGGTCTTACGAGCAGTACTTC.

The sample holds many counts of this clonotype. The rearrangement links TRBV7-9 to TRBJ2-1; 14 nucleotides line up with TRBD2. Germline assignment: CDR1 SEHNR and CDR2 FQNEAQ (reference sequence). The CDR3 has 17 amino acids. V gave up 5 bases and J gave up 8 bases; unmatched junction bases: 11. The CDR3 is CASSGKRLAGGLYEQFF. In DNA form, the CDR3 reads TGTGCCAGCAGCGGAAAGCGACTAGCGGGAGGGCTATATGAGCAGTTCTTC.

This sequence joins TRBV5-1 and TRBJ2-2; a weak D match, TRBD2 (6 bases). V was pared by 0 bases and J by 7 bases, with 10 bases between. In germline, CDR1 is SGHRS, CDR2 YFSETQ. The CDR3 has 14 amino acids. The CDR3 coding sequence is TGCGCCAGCAGCTTGGTTCAGGAGGGCGGGGAGCTGTTTTTT. Residues: CASSLVQEGGELFF.

This clonotype showed up just once. This may stem from a read error, because a much larger clone lies one nucleotide away. The gene calls are TRBV20-1 and TRBJ1-2; no clear D. The CDR3 spans 12 residues. Germline V CDR1 and CDR2: DFQATT, SNEGSKA (reference sequence). V lost 3 bases and J lost 1, with 6 bases in between. The CDR3 here is CSARHSNYGYTF. CDR3 bases: TGCAGTGCTAGGCACAGTAACTATGGCTACACCTTC.

This clonotype has just a few counts. V gene TRBV20-1 combines with J gene TRBJ2-1, with TRBD2 matching 9 bases. V lost 0 bases and J lost 5; bases outside the gene matches: 8. In germline, CDR1 is DFQATT, CDR2 SNEGSKA (reference sequence). The length of the CDR3 is 16 residues. The CDR3 nucleotides read TGCAGTGCTAGAGATCAATTTAGCGGGAGACACAATGAGCAGTTCTTC. Its translation is CSARDQFSGRHNEQFF.

A few counts support this clonotype. The V and J genes are TRBV7-2 and TRBJ1-2; D might be TRBD1 (5 bases). The CDR3 runs to 13 residues. Trimming shortened V by 0 bases and J by 10 bases, and 12 bases separated the two germline ends. Germline lookup yields CDR1 SGHTA and CDR2 FQGNSA. DNA for the CDR3: TGTGCCAGCAGCTTAGCGGGGACTATGTCCTACACCTTC. Translated: CASSLAGTMSYTF.

This clonotype appeared many times. The chain recombines TRBV29-1 with TRBJ2-7, with TRBD1 matching over 12 bases. This CDR3 spans 17 amino acids. Germline V CDR1 and CDR2: SQVTM, ANQGSEA. Unmatched junction bases numbered 15, after V lost 6 bases and J lost 3 bases. The CDR3 loop reads CSVRRGTGGAKDYEQYF. The CDR3 DNA sequence: TGCAGCGTACGACGGGGGACAGGGGGCGCAAAAGACTACGAGCAGTACTTC.

This clonotype showed up many times. The chain joins TRBV7-2 to TRBJ2-1; no reliable D call. The CDR3 totals 12 residues. Trimming left V 6 bases short and J 7 bases short, with 10 bases between. Germline CDR1 and CDR2: SGHTA and FQGNSA. This CDR3 reads CASSQFPNEQFF. The CDR3 DNA reads TGTGCCAGCAGTCAGTTCCCAAATGAGCAGTTCTTC.

This clonotype has ten or more counts. V is TRBV7-9 and J is TRBJ1-1, with 8 bases lining up with TRBD1. V lost 5 bases, J lost 1 base, and 6 bases stayed unmatched. This CDR3 is built from 15 residues. Germline lookup yields CDR1 SEHNR and CDR2 FQNEAQ (reference sequence). The CDR3 region is CASSPDRGTNTEAFF. CDR3 DNA sequence: TGTGCCAGCAGCCCCGACAGGGGCACGAACACTGAAGCTTTCTTT.

The sample holds a few counts of this clonotype. The chain links TRBV12-3 or TRBV12-4 to TRBJ2-2; 15 nucleotides match TRBD2. V gave up 6 bases and J gave up 6 bases; unmatched junction bases: 23. The CDR3 totals 22 residues. The CDR3: CASSYRGLAGGGERSFAGELFF. For the CDR3, the DNA is TGTGCCAGCAGCTACCGCGGACTAGCGGGAGGGGGGGAGAGGTCGTTCGCCGGGGAGCTGTTTTTT.

This clonotype was seen ten or more times. The CDR3, as DNA: TGTGCCAGCAGCCGCAGGACTCCCCGCACAGATACGCAGTATTTT. Its protein is CASSRRTPRTDTQYF. The chain is built from TRBV3-1 and TRBJ2-3, with a weak D call TRBD2 (5 bases). The V gene's germline CDR1 is LGHDT and CDR2 YNNKEL (reference sequence). The germline V and J ends were trimmed by 4 bases and 1 base, with 12 bases remaining between them. The CDR3 consists of 15 residues.